This T cell receptor (beta chain) was sequenced for a study of blood T cell repertoires in COVID-19 (dated by TCRdb to 2018 to 2021). In the study overall: Collaborator samples came from the United States, Italy and Spain and covered acute and convalescent phases of COVID-19. The repertoires were released in a freely available public database intended as a resource for research on the immune response to SARS-CoV-2. The samples were drawn from two sources: the first 160 participants of the ongoing ImmuneRACE study, and 1,000 to 1,500 subjects contributed by 6 global collaborators. HLA class I and class II types, where available, came from metadata supplied by the sample provider rather than from assay-based typing. A de-identified subject ID, COVID-19 status, age in years and sex were almost always included in the sample metadata. Subjects who had been exposed to COVID-19, were actively infected with it, or had recovered from it provided the deeply sampled blood TCRbeta repertoires that made up the dataset. The material from the prospective study consisted of cDNA or gDNA derived from T cells, B-cell-depleted T cells, or PBMCs. General study outcomes and caveats: The quantity of clinical and demographic metadata differed by source and by participant and was supplied without curation.

Collaborating institutions collected whole blood in K2EDTA tubes following their own protocols. For TCRbeta analysis, collaborators shipped samples as frozen whole blood, isolated PBMCs, or DNA extracted from either of those sample types. V is cut by 5 bases and J by 7 bases, and the space between the germline ends is 8 bases. CDR1 LGHDT and CDR2 YNNKEL were looked up in the germline V gene (reference sequence). The cysteine opens and the phenylalanine closes a CDR3 of 11 amino acids. The CDR3 DNA has 33 bases and is translated from base 1. This clone came up a few times. Its recognized antigen is unknown. No quality values exist for individual bases; no much larger clone is one base distant. TCRbeta CDR3 regions were amplified from genomic DNA using the immunoSEQ Assay, a bias-controlled multiplex PCR. As for the original processing: Within the assay, amplification of reference gene primers was used to estimate how many nucleated cells each sample contained. To quantify the absolute abundance of each unique TCRbeta CDR3 rearrangement, sequence reads were collapsed and filtered. For each sample, productive Simpson clonality was calculated as the square root of Simpson's diversity index across productive rearrangements. What TCRdb holds here is the immuneACCESS table cut down to in-frame rearrangements. Part of the clones is not present; checked against another copy, under half of the missing clones reflect an unresolved V gene, and the others are unexplained. V and J calls and clone size follow that table, whereas D and trimming were derived from the DNA. This sample comprises 150,000 to 200,000 clones, around nine tenths of them detected only once. The ten largest make up under 3.5% of the sample.

This receptor was identified in a man in his 70s with acute or convalescent COVID-19. This chain is built from TRBV3-1 (or the pseudogene TRBV3-2) and TRBJ1-2; no confident D gene assignment can be made. Sequencing input: peripheral blood. The base sequence is TGTGCCAGCAGCTCCGTCAGTGGCTACACCTTC. Its product reads: CASSSVSGYTF.